This T cell receptor (beta chain) was profiled in a study of cytomegalovirus exposure and HLA in healthy donors. Notes on the study in general: The likely origin of a cluster of highly shared sequence variants was a sequencing artifact. The classifier reportedly diagnosed cytomegalovirus status with high sensitivity and specificity. In a later analysis, at a false discovery rate of 0.05, roughly 18,000 TCR beta sequences were associated with HLA alleles. Further analysis, carried out later, found HLA-associated TCR beta chains more clonally expanded than equally common other chains.

This PCR relied on a set of 60 Vbeta primers and 13 Jbeta primers. TCRdb keeps only in-frame clones here, not all; method: immunoSEQ multiplex PCR. The table lists under 150,000 clones, approximately 80% of them singletons, with around 1.3% in the top ten. V was clipped by 7 bases and J by 4 bases, with 13 bases between them. The CDR3 has 13 amino acids. In germline, CDR1 is MNHNS, CDR2 SASEGT. With respect to this clone: Its antigen remains unknown.

The source of this sequence is a girl aged 2 to 9 in good health and CMV-seronegative. The chain recombines TRBV6-1 with TRBJ1-2; a possible D gene is TRBD1 (5 bases). Sequences were obtained from PBMCs. The CDR3 DNA reads TGTGCCAGCACCCTGACAGCGAGCTATGGCTACACCTTC. The encoded protein is CASTLTASYGYTF.